The 30 T cell receptor beta chains given below trace back to one sample, sequenced in a study of T cells in Graves' hyperthyroidism and ophthalmopathy. RNA transcripts were the template for amplifying TCR beta CDR3 regions. First-round RT-PCR with HTBI primers amplified the TCR CDR3 region. Each CDR3 protein gets one entry after TCRdb re-called the multiplex PCR reads with MiXCR. The table includes 300,000 or so distinct CDR3 sequences, approximately 17% detected once. Sequenced sample: blood. Receptor source: a man under 40 with Graves' hyperthyroidism.

This clonotype was picked up one time. Since a much larger clone is just one base distant, this may be a read error. The CDR3 does not end in the conserved phenylalanine or tryptophan, so this is likely a read error. The CDR3 loop is CSASRRGMNTEAFL. The CDR3 coding sequence is TGCAGTGCTAGCCGGAGGGGGATGAACACTGAAGCTTTCCTT. V usage is TRBV20-1 and J usage is TRBJ1-1; a possible D gene is TRBD1 (6 bases). The V and J ends lost 3 bases and 0 bases respectively, with 11 bases between them. Germline V gene data show CDR1 as DFQATT and CDR2 as SNEGSKA (reference sequence). This CDR3 is 14 amino acids long.

In its sample, this clonotype was seen a few times. The chain employs TRBV5-8 and TRBJ1-2; D possibly corresponds to TRBD1 (5 bases). V lost 0 bases and J lost 7, with 13 bases in between. Germline CDR1 SGHTS, CDR2 YDEGEE. The CDR3 sequence is 14 residues long. CDR3 DNA: TGTGCCAGCAGCTTGGGAGCAGGGTTGGTTGGCTACACCTTC. Amino acids: CASSLGAGLVGYTF.

The chain carries TRBV12-3 or TRBV12-4 and TRBJ2-7; D ambiguous. The CDR3 has 13 residues. The ends were cut back, 5 bases at V and 4 bases at J, with 12 bases in the middle. CDR3 sequence (DNA): TGTGCCAGCAGTATGAGTAGTCTGTACGAGCAGTACTTC. The encoded protein is CASSMSSLYEQYF.

There are many counts of this clonotype. In DNA, the CDR3 is TGTGCCGCTACCAACAGGGAGAGGGCTCTGGGCAATTCACCCCTCCACTTT. The encoded protein is CAATNRERALGNSPLHF. The chain has TRBV2 and TRBJ1-6, with TRBD1 as a possible D gene (6 bases). V lost 11 bases and J 7 bases, leaving 27 bases between the germline ends. Per the germline V gene, CDR1 is SNHLY and CDR2 is FYNNEI. This CDR3 spans 17 amino acids.

In this sample, this clonotype turned up many times. This chain uses TRBV10-3 with TRBJ2-2; D perhaps matches TRBD1 (6 bases). From germline, CDR1 is ENHRY and CDR2 SYGVKD. The CDR3 has 13 amino acids. V dropped 7 bases and J dropped 7 bases, with 13 bases sitting between them. The CDR3: CAITRQVGGELFF. CDR3 bases: TGTGCCATCACCAGACAGGTTGGCGGGGAGCTGTTTTTT.

This clonotype occurred many times. The rearrangement joins TRBV28 to TRBJ1-1; unclear D gene. Germline lookup yields CDR1 MDHEN and CDR2 SYDVKM. The CDR3 has 12 residues. Trimming cost V 8 bases and J 3 bases, with 10 bases left between them. In DNA form, the CDR3 reads TGTGCCAGCGGAACCGGGGACACTGAAGCTTTCTTT. The encoded protein is CASGTGDTEAFF.

This clonotype came up many times. V and J are TRBV27 and TRBJ1-5; the D gene is possibly TRBD1 (5 bases). CDR3 length: 14 amino acids. With 5 bases removed from V and 11 bases from J, the gap between germline ends came to 19 bases. Germline V gives CDR1 MNHEY, CDR2 SMNVEV (reference sequence). The CDR3 DNA follows: TGTGCCAGCAGTACCCGGTCCCAGGGATCGGCCCAGCATTTT. Translation: CASSTRSQGSAQHF.

The rearrangement uses TRBV2 and TRBJ2-4, with D unclear. With 6 bases removed from V and 0 bases from J, the gap between germline ends came to 12 bases. This CDR3 has 15 residues. Germline CDR1 reads SNHLY; CDR2 reads FYNNEI. The CDR3 DNA reads as TGTGCCAGCAGGGTAGTCTTATTAGCCAAAAACATTCAGTACTTC. Residues: CASRVVLLAKNIQYF.

This clonotype occurred a few times. The chain joins TRBV5-1 to TRBJ1-3; D unresolved. This CDR3 has 15 amino acids. CDR1 SGHRS and CDR2 YFSETQ come from the germline V gene. The V end was cut by 2 bases, the J end by 1 base, with 10 bases between. CDR3 protein: CASSFSGGSGNTIYF. The CDR3, as DNA: TGCGCCAGCAGCTTTTCCGGTGGATCTGGAAACACCATATATTTT.

The chain uses TRBV12-3 or TRBV12-4 and TRBJ1-5; 7 bases line up with TRBD1. V was pared by 6 bases and J by 7 bases, with 15 bases of the junction left unmatched. This CDR3 has 16 amino acids. Written as DNA, the CDR3 is TGTGCCAGCAGGGGCGGGCAAGGGGGCACCAAACAGCCCCAGCATTTT. Translation: CASRGGQGGTKQPQHF.

With respect to this clonotype: A much larger clone lies one base from this, so it may be a read error. This chain uses TRBV5-1 with TRBJ2-7, with D possibly matching TRBD2 (5 bases). Germline-derived CDR1 and CDR2 are SGHRS and YFSETQ. The CDR3 consists of 14 residues. The CDR3 nucleotides are TGCGCCAGCAGCCGACTACCCGAGGGTGGCGAGCGGTACTTC. Translated, it gives CASSRLPEGGERYF.

This clonotype has ten or more counts. The gene calls are TRBV12-3 or TRBV12-4 and TRBJ2-1; TRBD1 matches at 9 bases. This CDR3 contains 13 residues. Losses at the gene ends were 6 bases for V and 9 bases for J; bases not matched to a gene: 6. The CDR3 region has the DNA TGTGCCAGCAGGGGGGACAGGGACAGTGAGCAGTTCTTC. This translates into CASRGDRDSEQFF.

This clonotype was seen more than once but under ten times. V is TRBV30 and J is TRBJ2-7, with 10 nucleotides matching TRBD1. V gave up 4 bases and J gave up 3 bases; unmatched junction bases: 3. The CDR3 consists of 13 residues. Germline V CDR1 and CDR2: GTSNPN, SVGIG (reference sequence). For the CDR3, the DNA is TGTGCCTGGACGACAGGGGGCTTCTACGAGCAGTACTTC. This encodes CAWTTGGFYEQYF.

The table lists this clonotype with many counts. The chain combines TRBV7-2 with TRBJ1-1; D not resolved. Per the germline V gene, CDR1 is SGHTA and CDR2 is FQGNSA. V lost 4 bases and J lost 3, with 6 bases in between. The CDR3 runs to 12 residues. The CDR3 DNA sequence: TGTGCCAGCAGCTCGCCATACACTGAAGCTTTCTTT. Translation gives CASSSPYTEAFF.

This clonotype was seen at least ten times. V gene TRBV5-1 combines with J gene TRBJ2-3; D may be TRBD2 (6 bases). Between the trimmed V and J ends, which lost 4 bases and 4 bases, there was a span of 22 bases. This CDR3 region has 17 residues. Per the germline V gene, CDR1 is SGHRS and CDR2 is YFSETQ. This CDR3 is CASSPYAGGMIADTQYF. The CDR3, as DNA: TGCGCCAGCAGCCCCTACGCCGGCGGGATGATCGCAGATACGCAGTATTTT.

This clonotype came up many times. The chain is built from TRBV24-1 and TRBJ2-1; no clear D. Between the trimmed V and J ends, which lost 4 bases and 2 bases, there was a span of 8 bases. The CDR3 extends over 14 amino acids. Per germline, CDR1 KGHDR and CDR2 SFDVKD. CDR3 sequence (DNA): TGTGCCACCAGTGAGCAGACTCCCTACAATGAGCAGTTCTTC. This encodes CATSEQTPYNEQFF.

In this sample, this clonotype turned up a few times. The chain joins TRBV7-9 to TRBJ2-3, with 13 bases identical to TRBD2. From germline, CDR1 is SEHNR and CDR2 FQNEAQ (reference sequence). There are 17 residues in the CDR3. The V segment lost 5 bases and the J segment 4 bases; nucleotides outside the gene matches: 9. The CDR3 bases are TGTGCCAGCAGCCAAACTCGACTAGCGGGAGGCGCAGATACGCAGTATTTT. Residues: CASSQTRLAGGADTQYF.

This clonotype was seen repeatedly, ten times or more. V and J are TRBV19 and TRBJ1-1; D may be TRBD1 (6 bases). This CDR3 region has 15 residues. Germline V CDR1 and CDR2: LNHDA, SQIVND (reference sequence). Trimming removed 3 bases at V and 1 base at J, with 12 bases between. CDR3 sequence reads: CASSINRVRNTEAFF. The CDR3 nucleotides are TGTGCCAGTAGTATCAACAGGGTGAGGAACACTGAAGCTTTCTTT.

This clonotype has a count of ten or more. Relative to the germline gene, one junction end is altered; a read error may explain this. The chain employs TRBV7-7 and TRBJ2-7; D may be TRBD1 or TRBD2 (5 bases each). The CDR3 is made up of 14 amino acids. Germline CDR1 SSHAT, CDR2 FNYEAQ (reference sequence). CDR3: CASSLLVGVSEQYF. CDR3 nucleotides: TGTGCTAGCAGCTTACTAGTGGGGGTGAGCGAGCAGTACTTC.

This clonotype was seen many times. The rearrangement joins TRBV20-1 to TRBJ2-7; D gene unclear. Per the germline V gene, CDR1 is DFQATT and CDR2 is SNEGSKA (reference sequence). The CDR3 covers 14 residues. V lost 5 bases and J lost 4, with 18 bases in between. This CDR3 reads CSARRTGFQYEQYF. The CDR3 region has the DNA TGCAGTGCTCGCCGAACCGGGTTCCAGTACGAGCAGTACTTC.

This clonotype was seen repeatedly, ten times or more. This chain joins TRBV2 and TRBJ2-3; TRBD2 matches 10 bases. With 6 bases clipped from V and 6 bases from J, the junction kept 0 bases outside the gene matches. Germline V gene data show CDR1 as SNHLY and CDR2 as FYNNEI. The CDR3 is made up of 12 amino acids. CDR3 in amino acids: CASRLAGDTQYF. The CDR3 nucleotides read TGTGCCAGCAGACTAGCGGGGGATACGCAGTATTTT. Based on the CDR3 plus reference TRBV2 and TRBJ2-3, the full variable domain is EPEVTQTPSHQVTQMGQEVILRCVPISNHLYFYWYRQILGQKVEFLVSFYNNEISEKSEIFDDQFSVERPDGSNFTLKIRSTKLEDSAMYFCASRLAGDTQYFGPGTRLTVL.

This clonotype was seen a few times. J is TRBJ2-5 and V is TRBV10-3; 9 bases map to TRBD2. Germline CDR1 is ENHRY and CDR2 is SYGVKD. The CDR3 consists of 18 residues. V trimming: 0 bases; J trimming: 0 bases; junction bases outside the gene matches: 8. The CDR3 DNA reads TGTGCCATCAGTGAGTCGGGCCTAGCGGGACCATACCAAGAGACCCAGTACTTC. It is translated as CAISESGLAGPYQETQYF.

The V gene is TRBV28, the J gene TRBJ1-2, with D perhaps matching TRBD1 (6 bases). The germline CDR1 and CDR2 sequences are MDHEN and SYDVKM. The V gene lost 3 bases and the J gene lost 4 bases, with 12 bases spanning the gap. This CDR3 is 14 amino acids long. Here the CDR3 reads CASSLPGDGYGYTF. Here the CDR3 DNA reads TGTGCCAGCAGTTTGCCAGGGGACGGCTATGGCTACACCTTC.

This clonotype occurred a few times. V is TRBV7-9 and J is TRBJ2-5, with D perhaps TRBD2 (5 bases). This CDR3 comprises 14 residues. Trimming stripped 4 bases from V and 0 bases from J, with 9 bases between. CDR1 SEHNR and CDR2 FQNEAQ come from the germline V gene (reference sequence). CDR3 residues: CASSYPGNQETQYF. The CDR3 DNA follows: TGTGCCAGCAGCTACCCGGGGAACCAAGAGACCCAGTACTTC.

This clonotype was found many times. CDR3 sequence: CASSLTRGNTQYF. For the CDR3, the DNA is TGTGCCAGCAGTTTGACCCGGGGGAATACGCAGTATTTT. The chain uses TRBV28 and TRBJ2-3; weak D call: TRBD2 (6 bases). The CDR3 spans 13 residues. V dropped 3 bases and J dropped 7 bases, with 11 bases sitting between them. Germline lookup yields CDR1 MDHEN and CDR2 SYDVKM.

This clonotype has at least ten counts. The chain is built from TRBV2 and TRBJ2-1; D is possibly TRBD2 (6 bases). The length of the CDR3 is 15 residues. The V end lost 3 bases, the J end lost 3 bases, and 12 bases lay between the germline ends. The germline CDR1 and CDR2 sequences are SNHLY and FYNNEI. The DNA for the CDR3 is TGTGCCAGCAGTGATGGGGGAGGAAGCTACAATGAGCAGTTCTTC. Translation gives CASSDGGGSYNEQFF.

This clonotype has more than one count but fewer than ten. This sequence joins TRBV3-1 and TRBJ1-2; TRBD1 is a possible D gene (5 bases). V was shortened by 5 bases and J by 0 bases, with 10 bases between the two germline ends. This CDR3 region has 14 residues. Looked up from germline, CDR1 is LGHDT and CDR2 is YNNKEL (reference sequence). The DNA of the CDR3 is TGTGCCAGCAGCGGGGCGGGCTCTAACTATGGCTACACCTTC. Translated, it gives CASSGAGSNYGYTF. Full variable domain (outside the CDR3, taken from reference TRBV3-1 and TRBJ1-2): DTAVSQTPKYLVTQMGNDKSIKCEQNLGHDTMYWYKQDSKKFLKIMFSYNNKELIINETVPNRFSPKSPDKAHLNLHINSLELGDSAVYFCASSGAGSNYGYTFGSGTRLTVV.

At least ten counts were recorded for this clonotype. The chain's CDR3 is CAWSRFGLAGEGRYEQYF. In nucleotides, the CDR3 is TGTGCCTGGAGTCGCTTCGGACTAGCGGGAGAGGGGCGCTACGAGCAGTACTTC. The rearrangement uses TRBV30 and TRBJ2-7; 13 bases line up with TRBD2. This CDR3 comprises 18 residues. From germline, CDR1 is GTSNPN and CDR2 SVGIG (reference sequence). With 2 bases clipped from V and 3 bases from J, the junction kept 13 bases outside the gene matches.

The chain couples TRBV29-1 to TRBJ2-5; D is perhaps TRBD2 (6 bases). Germline V lookup: CDR1 SQVTM, CDR2 ANQGSEA. Trimming pared 3 bases from V and 2 bases from J, leaving 10 bases between. There are 13 residues in the CDR3. CDR3 sequence reads: CSVERGTQETQYF. CDR3 in DNA: TGCAGCGTTGAGCGGGGCACACAAGAGACCCAGTACTTC.

This clonotype was found many times. The chain links TRBV2 to TRBJ1-2; D call uncertain. CDR3 length equals 13 residues. Germline CDR1 is SNHLY and CDR2 is FYNNEI. The germline V and J ends were trimmed by 6 bases and 8 bases, with 16 bases remaining between them. The CDR3 is CASSSPRQDGYTF. CDR3 DNA: TGTGCCAGCAGCAGCCCTAGACAAGACGGCTACACCTTC.